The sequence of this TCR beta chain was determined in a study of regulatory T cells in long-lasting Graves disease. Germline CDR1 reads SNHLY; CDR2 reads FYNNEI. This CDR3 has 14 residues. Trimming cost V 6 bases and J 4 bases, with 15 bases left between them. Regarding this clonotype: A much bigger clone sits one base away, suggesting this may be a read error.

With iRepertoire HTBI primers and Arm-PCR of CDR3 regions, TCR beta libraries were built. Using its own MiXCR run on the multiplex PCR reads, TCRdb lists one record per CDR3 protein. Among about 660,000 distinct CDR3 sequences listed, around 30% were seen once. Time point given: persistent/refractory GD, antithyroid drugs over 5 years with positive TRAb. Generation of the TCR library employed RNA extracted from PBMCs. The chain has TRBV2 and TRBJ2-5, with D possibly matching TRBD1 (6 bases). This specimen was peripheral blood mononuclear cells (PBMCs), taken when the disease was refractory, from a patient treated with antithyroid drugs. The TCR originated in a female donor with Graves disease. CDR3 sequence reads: CASSHGTRGETQYF. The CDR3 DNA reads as TGTGCCAGCAGCCACGGGACAAGGGGAGAGACCCAGTACTTC. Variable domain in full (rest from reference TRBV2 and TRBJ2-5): EPEVTQTPSHQVTQMGQEVILRCVPISNHLYFYWYRQILGQKVEFLVSFYNNEISEKSEIFDDQFSVERPDGSNFTLKIRSTKLEDSAMYFCASSHGTRGETQYFGPGTRLLVL.